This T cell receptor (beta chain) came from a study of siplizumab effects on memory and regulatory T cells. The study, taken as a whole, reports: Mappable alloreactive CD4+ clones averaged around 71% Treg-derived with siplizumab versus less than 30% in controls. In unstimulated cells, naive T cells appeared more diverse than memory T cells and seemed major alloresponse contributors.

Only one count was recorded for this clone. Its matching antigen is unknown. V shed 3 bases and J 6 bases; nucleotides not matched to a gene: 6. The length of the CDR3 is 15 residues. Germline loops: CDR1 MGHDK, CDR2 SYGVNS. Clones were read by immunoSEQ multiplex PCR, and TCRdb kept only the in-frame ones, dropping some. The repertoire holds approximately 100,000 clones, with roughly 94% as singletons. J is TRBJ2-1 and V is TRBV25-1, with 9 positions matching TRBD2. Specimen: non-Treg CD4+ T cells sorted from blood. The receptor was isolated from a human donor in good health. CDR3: CASSDAGTSLNEQFF. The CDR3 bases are TGTGCCAGCAGTGACGCCGGGACTAGCCTCAATGAGCAGTTCTTC.